One and the same sample provided the 9 T cell receptor beta chains below, sequenced in a study of T cell responses to AZD1222 COVID-19 vaccine. The protocol was immunoSEQ multiplex PCR, while the TCRdb copy is restricted to in-frame clones and leaves out a portion. The sample has about 130,000 clones; about four fifths are singletons. The input for sequencing was peripheral blood, taken on day 0 of AZD1222 vaccination. These receptor sequences come from an adult in good health.

The CDR3 loop is CASSYRRLARAGVDNEQFF. The CDR3 region has the DNA TGTGCCAGCAGTTACAGGCGACTAGCGCGGGCGGGGGTCGATAATGAGCAGTTCTTC. The chain links TRBV28 to TRBJ2-1, with 8 bases aligning to TRBD2. This CDR3 region has 19 residues. Germline CDR1 and CDR2: MDHEN and SYDVKM. The trim removed 4 bases at V and 7 bases at J, leaving 21 bases unmatched.

J is TRBJ1-5 and V is TRBV2; D is possibly TRBD1 (5 bases). Germline V gives CDR1 SNHLY, CDR2 FYNNEI. The CDR3 consists of 14 residues. V lost 7 bases and J lost 0, with 10 bases in between. This chain's CDR3 is CASNWDDSNQPQHF. The CDR3 DNA follows: TGTGCCAGCAATTGGGACGATAGCAATCAGCCCCAGCATTTT.

V is TRBV30 and J is TRBJ1-6; 7 positions agree with TRBD1. V shed 4 bases, J shed 7 bases, and the junction held 7 bases outside the gene matches. This CDR3 spans 14 amino acids. Germline CDR1 GTSNPN, CDR2 SVGIG (reference sequence). CDR3: CAWKPDRVNSPLHF. CDR3 nucleotides: TGTGCCTGGAAGCCCGACAGGGTAAATTCACCCCTCCACTTT.

The chain is built from TRBV20-1 and TRBJ2-5; no clear D. V was cut by 3 bases and J by 3 bases, with 8 bases left in between. The CDR3 covers 12 residues. Germline CDR1 is DFQATT and CDR2 is SNEGSKA (reference sequence). In nucleotides, the CDR3 is TGCAGTGCTAGTGTCGCGGAAGAGACCCAGTACTTC. It yields the protein CSASVAEETQYF.

The J gene is TRBJ2-7, the V gene TRBV12-3 or TRBV12-4; a possible D gene is TRBD1 (6 bases). V dropped 8 bases and J dropped 3 bases, with 14 bases sitting between them. The CDR3 totals 13 residues. CDR3 sequence reads: CASAPGQFYEQYF. In DNA, the CDR3 is TGTGCCAGCGCTCCCGGACAGTTCTACGAGCAGTACTTC.

The chain employs TRBV28 and TRBJ1-6; 10 nucleotides line up with TRBD1. The germline CDR1 and CDR2 sequences are MDHEN and SYDVKM. Losses at the gene ends were 3 bases for V and 2 bases for J; bases not matched to a gene: 7. The CDR3 contains 18 residues. The CDR3, as DNA: TGTGCCAGCAGTTTTGGGAGACAGGGGGCCACCTATAATTCACCCCTCCACTTT. It yields the protein CASSFGRQGATYNSPLHF.

The V gene is TRBV20-1, the J gene TRBJ2-3; maybe TRBD2 (7 bases). From germline, CDR1 is DFQATT and CDR2 SNEGSKA (reference sequence). The V end was cut by 3 bases, the J end by 4 bases, with 14 bases between. The CDR3 is 14 residues long. The CDR3 sequence is CSASRGGHADTQYF. Here the CDR3 DNA reads TGCAGTGCTAGTAGGGGGGGGCACGCAGATACGCAGTATTTT.

This clone has a single count. The chain combines TRBV6-5 with TRBJ2-5; D gene unclear. In germline, CDR1 is MNHEY, CDR2 SVGAGI. The CDR3 has 14 amino acids. V lost 0 bases and J lost 2, with 7 bases in between. This CDR3 is CASSYSNRQETQYF. In DNA, the CDR3 is TGTGCCAGCAGTTACTCGAACAGACAAGAGACCCAGTACTTC.

V gene TRBV7-8 combines with J gene TRBJ1-4, with TRBD1 matching over 9 bases. The germline gives CDR1 SGHVS, CDR2 FQNEAQ. This CDR3 is 16 amino acids long. V dropped 5 bases and J dropped 6; count of bases not matched to a gene: 10. DNA for the CDR3: TGTGCCAGCAGCGGGGGACAGGGAAGGTCGGATGAAAAACTGTTTTTT. It specifies CASSGGQGRSDEKLFF.